This TCR beta chain was documented in a study of cytomegalovirus exposure and HLA in healthy donors (dated by TCRdb to the late 2010s). Study-level background: A later analysis indicated that the 130 or so validation repertoires were generated on the platform also employed for the 700 or so repertoires of the first cohort. The aim of the study was to test whether cataloging public T cell receptors could identify signatures of past pathogen exposure. Besides the first cohort of roughly 660 subjects, a separate validation cohort made up of 120 or so different subjects was used. High-throughput TCR immunosequencing, statistical association of individual TCRs with disease status, and machine learning were combined to predict cytomegalovirus infection status. Points the paper makes about the study in general: In a later analysis, TCRs clustered in the first cohort were found to also tend to co-occur in the roughly 120 validation repertoires, with 94% of cluster scores above 0. In the study, some 160 TCR beta chains were listed as associated with cytomegalovirus. The authors suggested that the approach could potentially be extended to other disease states and immunological phenotypes. While some public TCRs were present in many individuals, most TCR sequences turned up only very rarely across donors. A later analysis had no HLA typing for the validation cohort, so co-occurrence there was scored across all 120 repertoires. In vitro tests confirmed that a few of the cytomegalovirus-associated TCR beta chains recognize cytomegalovirus antigens. Cytomegalovirus status was reported to be diagnosed by the classifier with high specificity and sensitivity in both the original and validation cohorts.

About this clone: The clone's antigen remains unknown. No much larger clone exists at a distance of one base, and base qualities are not known.

Separate from the approximately 730-subject first cohort, the validation cohort of 120 subjects was the group to which the donors belonged. Preparation of the library involved the immunoSEQ multiplex PCR assay. Regarding the original processing steps: A statistical classification framework was built to diagnose cytomegalovirus status from the catalog of TCR beta chain sequences. The clones in this table, taken by TCRdb from immuneACCESS, are in-frame only. Not every clone is retained; where verified, under half of the shortfall comes from an unresolved V gene, and the cause of the rest is unknown. Clone size and V and J calls were adopted from that table, with D and trimming inferred from the DNA. Within this sample are fewer than 350,000 clones, with more than 75% of them counted one time only. The ten biggest clones cover around 0.9% of the sample. The germline V gene yields SGHDT for CDR1 and YYEEEE for CDR2. The CDR3 has 18 amino acids, counting the end cysteine and phenylalanine. The retained sequence is limited to the CDR3, 54 bases, with the frame set at the first base. Trimming accounts for 5 bases at V and 2 bases at J, while the number of junction bases matched to no gene is 11.

The TCR sequence derives from a woman aged 18 to 35 in good health and CMV-seronegative. The V gene is TRBV5-6 and the J gene is TRBJ1-3, with TRBD1 identical over 12 junction bases. The sample consisted of PBMCs. The nucleotides are TGTGCCAGCAGTCAAGGGGACAGGGGGCTGCTCGCTGGAAACACCATATATTTT. Translation gives CASSQGDRGLLAGNTIYF.